These 19 T cell receptor beta chains were all obtained from the same sample, sequenced in a study of blood T cell repertoires in COVID-19. Repertoires were generated with immunoSEQ multiplex PCR, while TCRdb's copy carries only in-frame clones and drops some. The data show nearly 250,000 clones, approximately 90% seen once. Sequenced material: PBMCs or T cells enriched from blood (not recorded which). Receptors were obtained from a man aged 50 or older who had been exposed to COVID-19.

This clone was detected a few times. This chain links TRBV19 with TRBJ1-4, with a possible D match to TRBD1 (5 bases). The CDR3 runs to 14 residues. Trimming removed 5 bases at V and 0 bases at J, with 7 bases between. CDR1 is LNHDA, CDR2 SQIVND, per germline (reference sequence). The CDR3 DNA sequence: TGTGCCAGTAGTGGGGGGGCAACTAATGAAAAACTGTTTTTT. It encodes CASSGGATNEKLFF.

V and J are TRBV21-1 and TRBJ1-5; TRBD1, as called in the table, went unchecked against the DNA. TRBV21-1 corresponds to a pseudogene. The CDR3 is made up of 18 amino acids. CDR3 coding DNA: TGTGCCAGCAGCACTGGTGGGACAGGGTGTGGATTCAATCAGCCCCAGCATTTT. Its protein is CASSTGGTGCGFNQPQHF.

This clone showed up just a few times. The chain combines TRBV6-4 with TRBJ1-2, with 9 bases lining up with TRBD1. This CDR3 is 17 amino acids long. Germline CDR1 MRHNA, CDR2 SNTAGT. The V gene end was trimmed by 7 bases and the J gene end by 6 bases; junction bases not matched to a gene: 18. The CDR3 loop reads CASKFKTGTGRDNGYTF. As DNA, the CDR3 is TGTGCCAGCAAATTTAAAACCGGGACAGGGAGGGATAATGGCTACACCTTC.

The V and J genes are TRBV6-5 and TRBJ2-3; no firm D call. Trimming stripped 2 bases from V and 6 bases from J, with 12 bases between. The CDR3 is 14 amino acids. Germline CDR1 MNHEY, CDR2 SVGAGI. The CDR3 region is CASSYQSLRDTQYF. CDR3 in DNA: TGTGCCAGCAGTTACCAAAGCTTGAGGGATACGCAGTATTTT.

This clone was counted between two and nine times. This chain uses TRBV2 with TRBJ1-5; D gene unclear. Germline V gives CDR1 SNHLY, CDR2 FYNNEI. The CDR3 is 13 residues long. Between the trimmed V and J ends, which lost 0 bases and 8 bases, there was a span of 8 bases. The CDR3: CASSEARVEPQHF. The CDR3 nucleotides are TGTGCCAGCAGTGAAGCTCGGGTTGAGCCCCAGCATTTT.

The V call is TRBV6-5, the J call TRBJ1-4; D is unclear. Germline V gives CDR1 MNHEY, CDR2 SVGAGI. V lost 6 bases, J lost 7 bases, and 12 bases lay in between. This CDR3 spans 13 amino acids. DNA for the CDR3: TGTGCCAGCAGAAGGGAGTGGTCTGAAAAACTGTTTTTT. This encodes CASRREWSEKLFF.

The chain uses TRBV6-5 and TRBJ1-2; 7 bases map to TRBD1. The CDR3 is 15 residues long. CDR1 and CDR2 (germline): MNHEY, SVGAGI. Trimming took 2 bases from V and 7 from J; bases not matched to a gene: 10. CDR3 sequence: CASSYGGQGVIGYTF. In DNA form, the CDR3 reads TGTGCCAGCAGTTACGGTGGGCAGGGGGTAATTGGCTACACCTTC.

The CDR3 bases are TGTGCCAGCAGTTTAATGGGACTAGAGGGGAATGAGCAGTTCTTC. It is translated as CASSLMGLEGNEQFF. The chain links TRBV27 to TRBJ2-1, with TRBD2 matching over 8 bases. The CDR3 has 15 amino acids. Trimming took 2 bases from V and 7 from J; bases not matched to a gene: 7. Germline loops: CDR1 MNHEY, CDR2 SMNVEV (reference sequence).

This chain uses TRBV3-1 (or the pseudogene TRBV3-2) with TRBJ1-1; 10 bases match TRBD1. This CDR3 spans 15 amino acids. The junction had 5 bases not matched to a gene; V was cut back by 2 bases and J by 5 bases. CDR1 and CDR2 (germline): LGHDT, YNNKEL (reference sequence). This CDR3 reads CASSQRTGGLTEAFF. The DNA of the CDR3 is TGTGCCAGCAGCCAACGGACAGGGGGTTTAACTGAAGCTTTCTTT.

The CDR3 nucleotides are TGTGCCAGCAGCGTGCGGGGGGGCAGCCCGGTTGAAAAACTGTTTTTT. It yields the protein CASSVRGGSPVEKLFF. This chain connects TRBV9 to TRBJ1-4; a possible D gene is TRBD1 (6 bases). The germline gives CDR1 SGDLS, CDR2 YYNGEE. There are 16 residues in the CDR3. The ends were cut back, 2 bases at V and 7 bases at J, with 18 bases in the middle.

The V and J genes are TRBV29-1 and TRBJ1-6; D may be TRBD1 (5 bases). Trimming removed 4 bases at V and 8 bases at J, with 12 bases between. The CDR3 has 13 amino acids. Germline CDR1 is SQVTM and CDR2 is ANQGSEA. The CDR3 spells CSVVWQGDSPLHF. CDR3 coding DNA: TGCAGCGTTGTATGGCAGGGTGATTCACCCCTCCACTTT.

The CDR3 sequence: CASTPAGSWYGYTF. The CDR3 coding sequence is TGTGCCAGCACCCCTGCGGGGAGTTGGTATGGCTACACCTTC. V is TRBV28 and J is TRBJ1-2, with D unresolved. Trimming took off 7 bases at V and 5 bases at J, with 17 bases between the two ends. The CDR3 is made up of 14 amino acids. CDR1 and CDR2 (germline): MDHEN, SYDVKM.

The genes are TRBV7-6 and TRBJ1-3; no firm D call. Trimming stripped 1 base from V and 4 bases from J, with 11 bases between. CDR1 SGHVS and CDR2 FNYEAQ come from the germline V gene. This CDR3 spans 15 amino acids. The CDR3 here is CASSLGGQLGNTIYF. In DNA form, the CDR3 reads TGTGCCAGCAGCTTAGGTGGGCAGCTAGGAAACACCATATATTTT.

The chain couples TRBV5-1 to TRBJ1-2; D perhaps matches TRBD1 (5 bases). V lost 3 bases and J lost 2, with 11 bases in between. CDR3 size: 14 residues. CDR1 and CDR2 from the germline V gene are SGHRS and YFSETQ. The CDR3 DNA reads as TGCGCCAGCAGCTCCCGGGACTCCAACTATGGCTACACCTTC. Translating it yields CASSSRDSNYGYTF.

This chain links TRBV28 with TRBJ2-7; D not resolved. Trimming left V 3 bases short and J 2 bases short, with 11 bases between. Germline lookup yields CDR1 MDHEN and CDR2 SYDVKM. The CDR3 extends over 14 amino acids. The CDR3 DNA reads as TGTGCCAGCAGTTTTTTGCAGGTTCCCTACGAGCAGTACTTC. It yields the protein CASSFLQVPYEQYF. Based on the CDR3 plus reference TRBV28 and TRBJ2-7, the full variable domain is DVKVTQSSRYLVKRTGEKVFLECVQDMDHENMFWYRQDPGLGLRLIYFSYDVKMKEKGDIPEGYSVSREKKERFSLILESASTNQTSMYLCASSFLQVPYEQYFGPGTRLTVT.

The chain uses TRBV7-8 and TRBJ1-2; tentatively, D is TRBD1 (6 bases). Germline V gene sequence: CDR1 SGHVS, CDR2 FQNEAQ. This CDR3 has 13 amino acids. Trimming took off 2 bases at V and 7 bases at J, with 11 bases between the two ends. For the CDR3, the DNA is TGTGCCAGCAGCTTACAGGGGATCGGTGGCTACACCTTC. Amino acid sequence: CASSLQGIGGYTF.

The gene calls are TRBV27 and TRBJ1-1; D remains unclear. The CDR3 length is 13 residues. The germline CDR1 and CDR2 sequences are MNHEY and SMNVEV (reference sequence). The V end was cut by 3 bases, the J end by 4 bases, with 9 bases between. The CDR3 protein is CASSFLGSTEAFF. CDR3 nucleotide sequence: TGTGCCAGCAGTTTCCTAGGGAGCACTGAAGCTTTCTTT.

Of note for this clone: The same CDR3 is also encoded by other DNA sequences in this sample. This sequence joins TRBV9 and TRBJ1-5; D is possibly TRBD1 (6 bases). Trimming removed 0 bases from V and 0 bases from J, with 7 bases in between. Per the germline V gene, CDR1 is SGDLS and CDR2 is YYNGEE. CDR3 size: 15 residues. The CDR3 sequence: CASSVAGDSNQPQHF. The CDR3, as DNA: TGTGCCAGCAGCGTAGCAGGGGATAGCAATCAGCCCCAGCATTTT.

The gene calls are TRBV5-4 and TRBJ2-7; D may be TRBD2 (7 bases). In germline, CDR1 is SGHNT, CDR2 YYREEE (reference sequence). There are 14 residues in the CDR3. The germline V and J ends were trimmed by 3 bases and 0 bases, with 10 bases remaining between them. The CDR3 DNA sequence: TGTGCCAGCAGCTGGGGAGGGGGCTCCTACGAGCAGTACGTC. Translating it yields CASSWGGGSYEQYV.